The 25 T cell receptor beta chains below were found in one sample sequenced in a study of blood T cells in healthy people across ages. Next came a second PCR, run for about 7 to 11 cycles, which used a sample-barcoded 5' primer along with a J-beta primer mix. Each CDR3 protein is one row after TCRdb ran MiXCR on the 5' RACE reads. Of about 1.6 million distinct CDR3 sequences detected, about 35% appear once; the ten largest clones hold around 10%. Sequenced material: blood. The receptors were sampled from a woman aged 25 to 39 in good health.

This clonotype was counted between two and nine times. The V and J genes are TRBV27 and TRBJ2-1; D is possibly TRBD1 (5 bases). Trimming removed 4 bases from V and 4 bases from J, with 14 bases in between. This CDR3 region has 15 residues. CDR1 and CDR2 (germline): MNHEY, SMNVEV (reference sequence). CDR3 region: CASSYKGPGYNEQFF. The CDR3 nucleotides are TGTGCCAGCAGTTACAAGGGGCCAGGATACAATGAGCAGTTCTTC.

This clonotype occurred a few times. V and J are TRBV20-1 and TRBJ1-1, with TRBD1 matching over 10 bases. This CDR3 spans 15 amino acids. The germline CDR1 and CDR2 sequences are DFQATT and SNEGSKA (reference sequence). V gave up 6 bases and J gave up 3 bases; unmatched junction bases: 10. CDR3 nucleotide sequence: TGCAGTGCCAAAAGACAGGGGGCGAAGGACACTGAAGCTTTCTTT. It codes for CSAKRQGAKDTEAFF.

In this sample, this clonotype turned up a few times. In nucleotides, the CDR3 is TGTGCCAGCAGCTTCGGGCCATCGAATCAGCCCCAGCATTTT. The encoded protein is CASSFGPSNQPQHF. The chain joins TRBV7-2 to TRBJ1-5; the D is unclear. Germline CDR1 reads SGHTA; CDR2 reads FQGNSA. This CDR3 is 14 amino acids long. Trimming removed 3 bases from V and 4 bases from J, with 10 bases in between.

The V and J genes are TRBV20-1 and TRBJ1-2, with 7 bases identical to TRBD1. The trim removed 0 bases at V and 4 bases at J, leaving 8 bases unmatched. CDR1 is DFQATT, CDR2 SNEGSKA, per germline (reference sequence). CDR3 length: 15 residues. The CDR3 sequence is CSARDKRQGAYGYTF. DNA of the CDR3: TGCAGTGCTAGAGATAAGAGACAGGGCGCCTATGGCTACACCTTC.

CDR3 in DNA: TGTGCCAGCAGCCAAAGGGTAGCGGGAGGTCCGGGGACCCAGTACTTC. Its translation is CASSQRVAGGPGTQYF. The rearrangement links TRBV3-1 to TRBJ2-5; 10 bases are shared with TRBD2. There are 16 residues in the CDR3. In germline, CDR1 is LGHDT, CDR2 YNNKEL (reference sequence). With V trimmed by 2 bases and J by 7 bases, 10 bases remained unmatched.

This clonotype was picked up many times. The V and J genes are TRBV29-1 and TRBJ2-5, with 9 bases fitting TRBD2. This CDR3 has 13 amino acids. Germline assignment: CDR1 SQVTM and CDR2 ANQGSEA. V lost 3 bases to trimming and J lost 4 bases; unmatched junction nucleotides: 3. The DNA for the CDR3 is TGCAGCGTTGAGGGCGGGGGGGCAGAGACCCAGTACTTC. It encodes CSVEGGGAETQYF. Full variable domain (missing parts from reference TRBV29-1 and TRBJ2-5): SAVISQKPSRDICQRGTSLTIQCQVDSQVTMMFWYRQQPGQSLTLIATANQGSEATYESGFVIDKFPISRPNLTFSTLTVSNMSPEDSSIYLCSVEGGGAETQYFGPGTRLLVL.

This clonotype was detected only a few times. This sequence joins TRBV7-2 and TRBJ2-1; TRBD2 agrees at 12 bases. The CDR3 length is 17 residues. The J segment lost 7 bases and the V segment lost 3 bases, leaving 10 bases of the junction unmatched. Germline V lookup: CDR1 SGHTA, CDR2 FQGNSA. The CDR3 reads CASSFRPSGRAWNEQFF. The CDR3 DNA sequence: TGTGCCAGCAGCTTTCGGCCTAGCGGGAGGGCCTGGAATGAGCAGTTCTTC.

Concerning this clonotype itself: One end of the junction varies from germline; a read error may be responsible. The chain carries TRBV15 and TRBJ2-2; 10 bases fit TRBD1. The CDR3 is 17 residues long. In germline, CDR1 is LNHNV, CDR2 YYDKDF (reference sequence). The CDR3 loop is CATSRFAGTGVYGERFF. CDR3 DNA: TGTGCCACCAGCAGATTTGCCGGGACAGGGGTATACGGGGAGCGGTTTTTT.

In this sample, this clonotype turned up a few times. The V and J genes are TRBV12-3 or TRBV12-4 and TRBJ1-6; tentative D call: TRBD1 (5 bases). The CDR3 is made up of 14 amino acids. Deletions cut 7 bases from V and 7 bases from J, with 14 bases between. The CDR3 loop is CASTPGGGNSPLHF. In nucleotides, the CDR3 is TGTGCCAGCACCCCGGGGGGAGGCAATTCACCCCTCCACTTT.

This clonotype was detected many times. The rearrangement uses TRBV29-1 and TRBJ1-1; D remains ambiguous. This CDR3 comprises 10 residues. Germline CDR1 is SQVTM and CDR2 is ANQGSEA. Deletions cut 6 bases from V and 7 bases from J, with 9 bases between. CDR3 sequence: CSVFLVEAFF. Written as DNA, the CDR3 is TGCAGCGTATTCCTCGTTGAAGCTTTCTTT.

This clonotype was recorded a few times. The chain uses TRBV28 and TRBJ2-1; unclear D gene. V lost 7 bases and J lost 9, with 16 bases in between. Germline CDR1 and CDR2: MDHEN and SYDVKM. The CDR3 contains 13 residues. The CDR3 protein is CASNYNDGVEQFF. The DNA for the CDR3 is TGTGCCAGCAATTATAACGACGGTGTTGAGCAGTTCTTC.

The V gene is TRBV7-8, the J gene TRBJ2-5, with D uncertain. The CDR3 has 15 residues. V lost 8 bases and J 4 bases, leaving 20 bases between the germline ends. The germline gives CDR1 SGHVS, CDR2 FQNEAQ. The CDR3 nucleotides read TGTGCCAGCGGCCCTAGGATAGGGCTATTAGAGACCCAGTACTTC. The encoded protein is CASGPRIGLLETQYF.

This chain joins TRBV10-3 and TRBJ2-7, with TRBD1 as a possible D gene (5 bases). Germline V gene lookup returns CDR1 ENHRY and CDR2 SYGVKD. CDR3 length: 13 residues. The germline V and J ends were trimmed by 6 bases and 0 bases, with 9 bases remaining between them. This chain's CDR3 is CAIRLDNSYEQYF. The CDR3 bases are TGTGCCATCAGACTGGACAACTCCTACGAGCAGTACTTC.

The CDR3, as DNA: TGCAGCGTGGCGGGACGGACAAGCTCCTACGAGCAGTACTTC. Its protein product is CSVAGRTSSYEQYF. J is TRBJ2-7 and V is TRBV29-1, with a possible D match to TRBD2 (6 bases). CDR1 SQVTM and CDR2 ANQGSEA come from the germline V gene. The CDR3 spans 14 residues. Trimming removed 6 bases from V and 0 bases from J, with 15 bases in between.

The V gene is TRBV5-4, the J gene TRBJ1-6; 9 bases map to TRBD1. Per the germline V gene, CDR1 is SGHNT and CDR2 is YYREEE (reference sequence). The CDR3 sequence is 14 residues long. Trimming at V came to 4 bases and at J to 8 bases, leaving 4 bases not matched to a gene. The DNA for the CDR3 is TGTGCCAGCAGCGGGGGACAGGGTGATTCACCCCTCCACTTT. Protein product: CASSGGQGDSPLHF.

This clonotype was seen more than once but under ten times. V gene TRBV20-1 combines with J gene TRBJ1-1, with unresolved D. V lost 5 bases, J lost 3 bases, and 10 bases lay in between. Germline V gives CDR1 DFQATT, CDR2 SNEGSKA (reference sequence). This CDR3 comprises 12 residues. CDR3 in DNA: TGCAGTGCTCAGAGAACGGACACTGAAGCTTTCTTT. Protein product: CSAQRTDTEAFF.

The CDR3 DNA reads as TGTGCCAGCAGCTTAGCGCTTGATGAAAAACTGTTTTTT. It specifies CASSLALDEKLFF. This chain joins TRBV7-9 and TRBJ1-4; D is uncertain. Per germline, CDR1 SEHNR and CDR2 FQNEAQ (reference sequence). Trimming removed 0 bases at V and 6 bases at J, with 5 bases between. The CDR3 totals 13 residues.

Regarding this clonotype: It may be a read error: a sequence one base away is much more abundant. This chain uses TRBV29-1 with TRBJ2-5; weak D call: TRBD2 (6 bases). The CDR3 is made up of 13 amino acids. Germline V gives CDR1 SQVTM, CDR2 ANQGSEA. The V and J ends lost 1 base and 7 bases respectively, with 13 bases between them. DNA for the CDR3: TGCAGCGTTGAAGCCGCCGGGGGTTGGACCCAGTACTTC. Amino acids: CSVEAAGGWTQYF.

This clonotype was seen a handful of times. One base away lies a much larger clone, so this may be a sequencing read error. The rearrangement joins TRBV5-1 to TRBJ1-2; D may be TRBD1 (6 bases). Per the germline V gene, CDR1 is SGHRS and CDR2 is YFSETQ. This CDR3 has 17 amino acids. The CDR3 sequence: CASSLALTGPGRDGHTF. As DNA, the CDR3 is TGCGCCAGCAGCTTGGCCCTGACAGGACCAGGTCGGGATGGCCACACCTTC.

This chain connects TRBV4-2 to TRBJ2-3, with 11 bases identical to TRBD2. The CDR3 has 18 amino acids. V trimming: 0 bases; J trimming: 3 bases; junction bases outside the gene matches: 8. Germline CDR1 reads LGHNA; CDR2 reads YNFKEQ. CDR3 DNA sequence: TGTGCCAGCAGCCAAGATGGGGTAGCGGGGGGGGTAACAGATACGCAGTATTTT. Amino acid sequence: CASSQDGVAGGVTDTQYF.

Remarks on this clonotype: One junction end does not reproduce the germline sequence, and a read error may be involved. The chain recombines TRBV20-1 with TRBJ2-1, with TRBD2 as a possible D gene (6 bases). Germline V gene data show CDR1 as DFQATT and CDR2 as SNEGSKA (reference sequence). This CDR3 contains 13 residues. CDR3 in amino acids: CSTSTGGGNEQFF. The CDR3 nucleotides read TGCAGTACTAGCACCGGGGGAGGCAATGAGCAGTTCTTC.

This chain connects TRBV29-1 to TRBJ2-2; 8 nucleotides align to TRBD1. The CDR3 covers 14 residues. Germline CDR1 reads SQVTM; CDR2 reads ANQGSEA. The V and J ends lost 5 bases and 4 bases, in that order; junction bases with no gene match: 6. This CDR3 is CSVPRGLSTGELFF. Here the CDR3 DNA reads TGCAGCGTTCCCAGGGGGCTGAGCACCGGGGAGCTGTTTTTT.

This clonotype was detected only a few times. The chain carries TRBV2 and TRBJ2-1; tentatively, D is TRBD1 or TRBD2 (5 bases each). The CDR3 contains 16 residues. The germline V gene has CDR1 SNHLY and CDR2 FYNNEI. The ends were cut back, 4 bases at V and 7 bases at J, with 20 bases in the middle. The CDR3 here is CASSVYFSGPPNEQFF. CDR3 in DNA: TGTGCCAGCAGTGTGTATTTCTCGGGACCTCCGAATGAGCAGTTCTTC.

This clonotype was observed a few times. V gene TRBV7-2 combines with J gene TRBJ2-1; TRBD2 agrees at 11 bases. Trimming cost V 2 bases and J 2 bases; bases outside gene matches: 5. This CDR3 has 17 amino acids. Per germline, CDR1 SGHTA and CDR2 FQGNSA. The CDR3 protein is CASSLSLAGGTYNEQFF. In DNA, the CDR3 is TGTGCCAGCAGCTTAAGCCTAGCGGGGGGTACCTACAATGAGCAGTTCTTC.

This clonotype was recorded once. The rearrangement uses TRBV27 and TRBJ2-5; tentatively, D is TRBD1 (6 bases). The DNA end is more similar to TRBJ2-7, so the J call may be wrong. CDR1 is MNHEY, CDR2 SMNVEV, per germline (reference sequence). This CDR3 comprises 15 residues. The CDR3 loop is CASSVNRELTYEQYF. The CDR3 coding sequence is TGTGCCAGCAGTGTAAACAGGGAATTGACCTACGAGCAGTACTTC.